This record looks at one T cell receptor beta chain sequence and its context. Generated by immunoSEQ multiplex PCR, the TCRdb table keeps only in-frame clones and is missing some. The sample includes about 120,000 clones, more than 70% of them seen just once. With 0 bases removed from V and 4 bases from J, the gap between germline ends came to 18 bases. Per the germline V gene, CDR1 is MGHRA and CDR2 is YSYEKL. This CDR3 comprises 17 residues. The entry originates in a study of control samples from healthy donors and cancer patients. This receptor was obtained from a woman in her 70s in good health. V is TRBV4-1 and J is TRBJ1-2; a weak D match, TRBD1 (6 bases). The sequencing input was blood. CDR3 protein: CASSQDRGGLSFYGYTF. The CDR3 DNA reads TGCGCCAGCAGCCAAGATCGAGGGGGGCTAAGCTTCTATGGCTACACCTTC.